One sample yielded the 10 T cell receptor beta chains listed below, sequenced in a study of radiation and T cells in renal cell carcinoma. Time point meaning: blood 4 weeks post-SBRT, at nephrectomy. Stated treatment: 15 Gy SBRT to primary tumor, nephrectomy 4 weeks later. Profiled with immunoSEQ multiplex PCR; TCRdb holds only in-frame clones, not every one. The sample lists around 100,000 clones; about 79% were seen once. Material: blood, obtained from a patient whose treatment included radiotherapy and nephrectomy. All receptors derive from a man aged 55 to 70 with renal cell carcinoma.

In its sample, this clone was seen a few times. The chain is built from TRBV10-3 and TRBJ2-2; D is uncertain. Germline V gene lookup returns CDR1 ENHRY and CDR2 SYGVKD. V shed 6 bases and J shed 5 bases, with 7 bases lying between them. There are 12 residues in the CDR3. The CDR3 is CAISRWTGELFF. As DNA, the CDR3 is TGTGCCATCAGCAGGTGGACCGGGGAGCTGTTTTTT.

This clone showed up many times. The chain joins TRBV7-9 to TRBJ2-1; tentative D call: TRBD1 (6 bases). Looked up from germline, CDR1 is SEHNR and CDR2 is FQNEAQ (reference sequence). The CDR3 has 16 amino acids. V was trimmed by 3 bases and J by 3 bases, leaving 15 bases between them. CDR3 loop: CASSLSGGRYYNEQFF. The CDR3 DNA follows: TGTGCCAGCAGCTTGTCTGGGGGCCGGTACTACAATGAGCAGTTCTTC.

This sequence joins TRBV5-3 and TRBJ2-2; no definite D call. TRBV5-3 is classed as an ORF, of uncertain function. The CDR3 runs 13 residues. The V end was cut by 4 bases, the J end by 8 bases, with 12 bases between. CDR3 sequence reads: CARSPMILGELFF. In nucleotides, the CDR3 is TGTGCCAGAAGCCCTATGATCCTGGGGGAGCTGTTTTTT.

The V gene is TRBV15, the J gene TRBJ1-5; D remains ambiguous. The CDR3 is 14 amino acids. Germline CDR1 reads LNHNV; CDR2 reads YYDKDF (reference sequence). The V end was cut by 1 base, the J end by 5 bases, with 9 bases between. CDR3 coding DNA: TGTGCCACCAGCAGAGGAAGGCGGGATCAGCCCCAGCATTTT. This sequence encodes CATSRGRRDQPQHF. Supplemented by reference TRBV15 and TRBJ1-5, the full variable domain reads DAMVIQNPRYQVTQFGKPVTLSCSQTLNHNVMYWYQQKSSQAPKLLFHYYDKDFNNEADTPDNFQSRRPNTSFCFLDIRSPGLGDTAMYLCATSRGRRDQPQHFGDGTRLSIL.

This chain connects TRBV11-3 to TRBJ2-1; D is perhaps TRBD1 (5 bases). Germline V gene lookup returns CDR1 SGHNT and CDR2 YENEEA. V lost 1 base to trimming and J lost 10 bases, with 17 bases between them. The CDR3 length is 15 residues. CDR3 DNA sequence: TGTGCCAGCAGCTTAGGGGGCAGGCCTTCCCAAGAGCAGTTCTTC. The encoded protein is CASSLGGRPSQEQFF.

This chain uses TRBV7-8 with TRBJ1-1; perhaps TRBD1 as D (5 bases). Germline-derived CDR1 and CDR2 are SGHVS and FQNEAQ. The length of the CDR3 is 11 residues. V was clipped by 5 bases and J by 5 bases, with 6 bases between them. CDR3 DNA: TGTGCCAGCAGCAGACAGACTGAAGCTTTCTTT. It encodes CASSRQTEAFF. The whole variable domain, filled in from reference TRBV7-8 and TRBJ1-1, reads GAGVSQSPRYKVAKRGQDVALRCDPISGHVSLFWYQQALGQGPEFLTYFQNEAQLDKSGLPSDRFFAERPEGSVSTLKIQRTQQEDSAVYLCASSRQTEAFFGQGTRLTVV.

The V call is TRBV2, the J call TRBJ2-7; D uncertain. Germline values: CDR1 SNHLY, CDR2 FYNNEI. V was shortened by 6 bases and J by 0 bases, with 6 bases between the two germline ends. The CDR3 runs to 12 residues. Here the CDR3 DNA reads TGTGCCAGCAGAGTGAGCTCCTACGAGCAGTACTTC. Translated: CASRVSSYEQYF.

This clone was recorded once. The chain carries TRBV7-9 and TRBJ2-5; D may correspond to TRBD1 or TRBD2 (6 bases each). V dropped 4 bases and J dropped 5 bases, with 17 bases sitting between them. Germline V gene data show CDR1 as SEHNR and CDR2 as FQNEAQ (reference sequence). The CDR3 runs 15 residues. The CDR3 sequence: CASSSPTGGGETQYF. In DNA, the CDR3 is TGTGCCAGCAGCTCCCCAACTGGAGGGGGGGAGACCCAGTACTTC.

The genes are TRBV5-6 and TRBJ2-7, with D perhaps matching TRBD1 (5 bases). V was shortened by 0 bases and J by 3 bases, with 13 bases between the two germline ends. Per the germline V gene, CDR1 is SGHDT and CDR2 is YYEEEE. The CDR3 length is 15 residues. CDR3 sequence (DNA): TGTGCCAGCAGCTTGGGGCCAGGGAATAACTACGAGCAGTACTTC. Protein: CASSLGPGNNYEQYF.

The V and J genes are TRBV7-9 and TRBJ2-5; possible D gene TRBD2, 5 bases. V lost 5 bases, J lost 5 bases, and 12 bases lay in between. The CDR3 covers 13 residues. Per the germline V gene, CDR1 is SEHNR and CDR2 is FQNEAQ (reference sequence). The CDR3 DNA sequence: TGTGCCAGCAGCCATGGACTTCTGGAGACCCAGTACTTC. Protein: CASSHGLLETQYF. The whole variable domain, remainder taken from reference TRBV7-9 and TRBJ2-5, is DTGVSQNPRHKITKRGQNVTFRCDPISEHNRLYWYRQTLGQGPEFLTYFQNEAQLEKSRLLSDRFSAERPKGSFSTLEIQRTEQGDSAMYLCASSHGLLETQYFGPGTRLLVL.